The rows below give T cell receptor beta chains drawn from one sample of a study of molecular identifiers for immune sequencing clone quantification. MiXCR, run by TCRdb on the PCR reads, gives a single entry per CDR3 protein. The sample lists around 470,000 distinct CDR3 sequences, around 25% occurring once. Sequencing was carried out using naive CD8+ T cells from blood, with Jurkat cell RNA spiked in. Source of these receptors: a human donor in good health. Some libraries in this study had Jurkat cell RNA spiked in. Each CDR3 is given with its conserved first and last residue. A D gene is named only where the DNA matches it firmly. Part of the rows lack a size; the others show once, few, many or a class for expanded clones.

.	TRBD1	TRBV7-6	TRBJ2-7	TGTGCCAGCAGCTTAGTATTGTCCGGGACAGGGCCCTACGAGCAGTACTTC	CASSLVLSGTGPYEQYF
few	.	TRBV25-1	TRBJ1-2	TGTGCCAGCAAGGGGCAGAAGACCGACTATGGCTACACCTTC	CASKGQKTDYGYTF
few	.	TRBV7-9	TRBJ1-1	TGTGCCAGCAGCCAGGAAACAGGGTGGGGGAACGCTGAAGCTTTCTTT	CASSQETGWGNAEAFF
few	.	TRBV25-1	TRBJ1-4	TGTGCCAGCAGTGTCACAGGTGAAAAACTGTTTTTT	CASSVTGEKLFF
many	.	TRBV4-1	TRBJ1-1	TGCGCCAGCAGCCCAAGAGTCTCAAGTGAAGCTTTCTTT	CASSPRVSSEAFF
.	.	TRBV12-3/TRBV12-4	TRBJ1-2	TGTGCCAGCAGCCGGGGGGAGGGAAATGGCTACACCTTC	CASSRGEGNGYTF
.	.	TRBV5-1	TRBJ2-7	TGCGCCAGCAGCCGGGACATTAGCTCCTACGAGCAGTACTTC	CASSRDISSYEQYF
many	.	TRBV3-1	TRBJ2-3	TGTGCCAGCAGCCAAGGGCTATCTAGCACAGATACGCAGTATTTT	CASSQGLSSTDTQYF
few	.	TRBV5-6	TRBJ1-1	TGTGCCAGCAGCCCCCACAGGGCTGAAGCTTTCTTT	CASSPHRAEAFF
.	.	TRBV3-1	TRBJ2-7	TGTGTCAGCACCGGACAGCCCTCCTACGAGCAGTACTTC	CVSTGQPSYEQYF
few	.	TRBV7-9	TRBJ2-7	TGTGCCAGCAGTTCCACCTCCGGGACACCCTACGAGCAGTACTTC	CASSSTSGTPYEQYF
few	.	TRBV11-2	TRBJ2-2	TGTGCCAGCAGCTTCTTCGACAGAGACACCGGGGAGCTGTTTTTT	CASSFFDRDTGELFF
few	TRBD2	TRBV2	TRBJ2-1	TGTGCCACCGGACTAGCGGGGGGTAGGGGTGAGCAGTTCTTC	CATGLAGGRGEQFF
few	TRBD1	TRBV7-9	TRBJ2-2	TGTGCCAGCAGCACCGAGCCGGGACAGACTAACACCGGGGAGCTGTTTTTT	CASSTEPGQTNTGELFF
many	.	TRBV12-3/TRBV12-4	TRBJ1-5	TGTGCCAGCAGTCCCGATGGGGGGGGTCAGCCCCAGCATTTT	CASSPDGGGQPQHF
many	TRBD2	TRBV7-3	TRBJ2-3	TGTGCCAGCAGTCTAGCGGGAGGTCGCACAGATACGCAGTATTTT	CASSLAGGRTDTQYF
.	TRBD1	TRBV19	TRBJ1-5	TGTGCCAGTAGCCCCGGGACAGCCTATAGCAATCAGCCCCAGCATTTT	CASSPGTAYSNQPQHF
.	.	TRBV20-1	TRBJ2-7	TGCAGTGCTAGAGATCGAGGGGAATCCTACGAGCAGTACTTC	CSARDRGESYEQYF
many	TRBD2	TRBV7-6	TRBJ2-7	TGTGCCAGCAGCTCTAGGACTAGCGGGAGCAGCGAGCAGTACTTC	CASSSRTSGSSEQYF
few	TRBD1	TRBV7-2	TRBJ1-4	TGTGCCAGCAGCTTAGTAGGAACAGGGGATCTCTTAGGTGAAAAACTGTTTTTT	CASSLVGTGDLLGEKLFF
many	TRBD1	TRBV29-1	TRBJ1-1	TGCAGCACCGGACAGGGCTTCACTGAAGCTTTCTTT	CSTGQGFTEAFF
.	.	TRBV14	TRBJ1-1	TGTGCCAGCAAGCCCGCTGGTCGACCCCTATCTGGGGCTGAAGCTTTCTTT	CASKPAGRPLSGAEAFF
many	TRBD2	TRBV5-1	TRBJ2-3	TGCGCCAGCAGCGCCATTCTTGGACTAGCGGGGGGCACAGATACGCAGTATTTT	CASSAILGLAGGTDTQYF
many	.	TRBV7-9	TRBJ1-1	TGTGCCAGCAGCCCAACGAACAGGGACACTGAAGCTTTCTTT	CASSPTNRDTEAFF
few	.	TRBV3-1	TRBJ2-7	TGTGCCAGCAGCACAGGCCAACGGTCAACCTACGAGCAGTACTTC	CASSTGQRSTYEQYF
.	TRBD1	TRBV5-6	TRBJ1-3	TGTGCCAGCAGCGATATTGGGAGGGGGCCAGGAAACACCATATATTTT	CASSDIGRGPGNTIYF
.	.	TRBV4-3	TRBJ2-3	TGCGCCAGCAACCAAGAAGTAGGGGTTTCAGATACGCAGTATTTT	CASNQEVGVSDTQYF
few	.	TRBV24-1	TRBJ2-1	TGTGCCACCAGTGAGAGGCAGGGTTTCGATGAGCAGTTCTTC	CATSERQGFDEQFF